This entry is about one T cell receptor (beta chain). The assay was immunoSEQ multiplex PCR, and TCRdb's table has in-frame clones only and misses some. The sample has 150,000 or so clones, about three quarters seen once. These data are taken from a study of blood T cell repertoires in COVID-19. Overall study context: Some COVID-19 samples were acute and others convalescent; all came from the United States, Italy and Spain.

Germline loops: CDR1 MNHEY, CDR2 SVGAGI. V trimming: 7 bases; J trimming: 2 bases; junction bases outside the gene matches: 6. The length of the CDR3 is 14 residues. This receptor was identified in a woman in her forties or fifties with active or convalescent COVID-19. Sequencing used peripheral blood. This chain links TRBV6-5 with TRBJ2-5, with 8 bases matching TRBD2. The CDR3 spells CASTPTSGQETQYF. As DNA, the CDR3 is TGTGCCAGCACCCCTACTAGCGGTCAAGAGACCCAGTACTTC.